Below are 30 T cell receptor beta chains sequenced from a single sample in a study of T cells in Graves' hyperthyroidism and ophthalmopathy. TCR beta CDR3 regions were amplified from RNA. RT-PCR in the first round (using the HTBI primer set) targeted the TCR CDR3. MiXCR, run by TCRdb on the multiplex PCR reads, gives a single entry per CDR3 protein. The sample comprises around 600,000 distinct CDR3 sequences, just under 45% of which are singletons, and less than 9.5% rests with the top ten. The sequenced sample was peripheral blood or thyroid tissue (not recorded which). These receptors were obtained from an adult man with Graves' disease, either hyperthyroidism or ophthalmopathy (not recorded which).

Points on this clonotype: A single base separates this from a much larger clone, so it may be a read error. V usage is TRBV9 and J usage is TRBJ1-4; tentatively, D is TRBD1 (6 bases). V lost 5 bases and J 6 bases, leaving 14 bases between the germline ends. Germline loops: CDR1 SGDLS, CDR2 YYNGEE. The CDR3 extends over 14 amino acids. The DNA for the CDR3 is TGTGCCAGCAGTTTATCCGGGACACATGAAAAACTGTTTTTT. Its translation is CASSLSGTHEKLFF.

The rearrangement joins TRBV7-9 to TRBJ1-4; the D is unclear. V was trimmed by 5 bases and J by 0 bases, leaving 13 bases between them. The CDR3 is 16 amino acids. Germline V lookup: CDR1 SEHNR, CDR2 FQNEAQ (reference sequence). The DNA of the CDR3 is TGTGCCAGCAGCCCCGCTCTCCGGGCAACTAATGAAAAACTGTTTTTT. This encodes CASSPALRATNEKLFF.

The chain couples TRBV29-1 to TRBJ1-6; D is perhaps TRBD1 (6 bases). Germline loops: CDR1 SQVTM, CDR2 ANQGSEA. Trimming stripped 7 bases from V and 9 bases from J, with 16 bases between. The CDR3 has 13 residues. The CDR3 loop is CSAGGGRSSPLHF. CDR3 nucleotides: TGCAGCGCGGGGGGCGGCCGTAGTTCACCCCTCCACTTT.

In its sample, this clonotype was seen once. A much larger clone differs from this one at a single base, so this may be a read error. The chain combines TRBV10-3 with TRBJ1-5; D remains ambiguous. Germline CDR1 and CDR2: ENHRY and SYGVKD. The CDR3 has 14 amino acids. V was trimmed by 6 bases and J by 5 bases, leaving 14 bases between them. The CDR3 protein is CAISVGSSYQPQHF. Here the CDR3 DNA reads TGTGCCATCAGCGTAGGTAGTTCCTATCAGCCCCAGCATTTT.

This clonotype was seen only a few times. The chain carries TRBV19 and TRBJ1-6; 9 bases map to TRBD1. CDR1 and CDR2 (germline): LNHDA, SQIVND (reference sequence). The CDR3 consists of 17 residues. V lost 4 bases to trimming and J lost 5 bases; unmatched junction nucleotides: 9. The CDR3 is CASSTRTGGANNSPLHF. CDR3 nucleotide sequence: TGTGCCAGTAGTACCCGTACAGGGGGCGCGAATAATTCACCCCTCCACTTT.

This clonotype was detected ten times or more. This sequence joins TRBV10-3 and TRBJ1-5; possibly TRBD1 for D (5 bases). V gave up 3 bases and J gave up 9 bases, with 18 bases separating them. This CDR3 is 15 amino acids long. The germline V gene has CDR1 ENHRY and CDR2 SYGVKD. CDR3 in amino acids: CAISEGEGSAAPQHF. As DNA, the CDR3 is TGTGCCATCAGTGAAGGGGAGGGATCTGCTGCGCCCCAGCATTTT.

V and J are TRBV19 and TRBJ2-7, with 8 bases fitting TRBD2. V dropped 6 bases and J dropped 4; count of bases not matched to a gene: 11. Germline assignment: CDR1 LNHDA and CDR2 SQIVND (reference sequence). The CDR3 spans 15 residues. CDR3 in amino acids: CASSHVAGGGYEQYF. The CDR3 nucleotides are TGTGCCAGTAGCCATGTCGCGGGGGGCGGATACGAGCAGTACTTC.

The rearrangement joins TRBV20-1 to TRBJ2-2; 9 bases map to TRBD1. CDR1 DFQATT and CDR2 SNEGSKA come from the germline V gene (reference sequence). CDR3 length equals 17 residues. V shed 3 bases and J 3 bases; nucleotides not matched to a gene: 11. The CDR3 DNA follows: TGCAGTGCTAGGACAGGGGGACCAACACGTTACACCGGGGAGCTGTTTTTT. This encodes CSARTGGPTRYTGELFF.

This clonotype has more than one count but fewer than ten. The chain couples TRBV6-1 to TRBJ1-5; 9 bases are shared with TRBD1. CDR3 size: 16 residues. Germline V lookup: CDR1 MNHNS, CDR2 SASEGT. V shed 8 bases and J 3 bases; nucleotides not matched to a gene: 11. The CDR3 sequence: CASGSPTGGFNQPQHF. The CDR3 region has the DNA TGTGCCAGCGGTTCCCCGACAGGGGGTTTCAATCAGCCCCAGCATTTT.

This clonotype showed up many times. V and J are TRBV10-3 and TRBJ2-6; D uncertain. The CDR3 consists of 18 residues. V lost 3 bases and J 0 bases, leaving 15 bases between the germline ends. Germline-derived CDR1 and CDR2 are ENHRY and SYGVKD. The CDR3 reads CAISDGVAVSSGANVLTF. The CDR3 DNA reads as TGTGCCATCAGTGACGGTGTGGCGGTAAGCTCTGGGGCCAACGTCCTGACTTTC.

This clonotype was recorded many times. V is TRBV25-1 and J is TRBJ1-3; perhaps TRBD1 as D (5 bases). The CDR3 extends over 17 amino acids. Germline CDR1 and CDR2: MGHDK and SYGVNS. Trimming removed 1 base at V and 2 bases at J, with 15 bases between. The CDR3 coding sequence is TGTGCCAGCAGTGAATCTGGCTCCAGGGAGACTGGAAACACCATATATTTT. It is translated as CASSESGSRETGNTIYF.

This clonotype was counted a few times. The V gene is TRBV6-5, the J gene TRBJ2-5; the D is unclear. V shed 0 bases and J shed 4 bases, with 9 bases lying between them. Germline V lookup: CDR1 MNHEY, CDR2 SVGAGI. The CDR3 covers 14 residues. Here the CDR3 DNA reads TGTGCCAGCAGTTACTCCGGCCAGAGAGAGACCCAGTACTTC. Translating it yields CASSYSGQRETQYF.

The genes are TRBV10-3 and TRBJ2-7; weak D call: TRBD1 (6 bases). The V end was cut by 10 bases, the J end by 2 bases, with 21 bases between. The CDR3 contains 15 residues. Per germline, CDR1 ENHRY and CDR2 SYGVKD. In DNA form, the CDR3 reads TGTGCCAGCAGGTTGGGCACAGGGAGTACCTACGAGCAGTACTTC. This gives the protein CASRLGTGSTYEQYF.

This clonotype was seen once. The chain uses TRBV7-6 and TRBJ2-7; 11 nucleotides align to TRBD1. V was clipped by 6 bases and J by 2 bases; unmatched bases: 12. Looked up from germline, CDR1 is SGHVS and CDR2 is FNYEAQ. The CDR3 extends over 17 amino acids. The CDR3 loop is CASRSGQGGHRTYEQYF. The CDR3 DNA follows: TGTGCCAGCAGATCGGGACAGGGGGGCCACCGTACCTACGAGCAGTACTTC.

Many counts were recorded for this clonotype. At one end, the junction sequence differs from germline, possibly due to a read error. V is TRBV9 and J is TRBJ1-3; the match to TRBD1 covers 7 bases. CDR3 length: 14 amino acids. Germline CDR1 SGDLS, CDR2 YYNGEE. The CDR3 coding sequence is TGTGCCAGCAGTGTAGGGGGCACCGGAAACACCATATATTTT. It translates to CASSVGGTGNTIYF.

With respect to this clonotype: A clone one base away is much larger, so this may be a read error. The chain has TRBV29-1 and TRBJ1-2; 7 bases are a match to TRBD1. This CDR3 is 12 amino acids long. CDR1 and CDR2 from the germline V gene are SQVTM and ANQGSEA. The CDR3 coding sequence is TGCAGCGTTGGGCAGACAGGGCATGGCTACGCCTTC. This translates into CSVGQTGHGYAF.

The chain employs TRBV19 and TRBJ1-1, with 7 bases lining up with TRBD1. The V and J ends lost 3 bases and 14 bases, in that order; junction bases with no gene match: 12. The CDR3 runs to 13 residues. CDR1 is LNHDA and CDR2 is SQIVND in the germline V gene (reference sequence). CDR3 sequence reads: CASSIDRDNEQFF. The CDR3 bases are TGTGCCAGTAGTATCGACAGGGACAATGAGCAGTTCTTT.

The rearrangement uses TRBV4-2 and TRBJ2-5, with D possibly being TRBD2 (6 bases). Germline CDR1 is LGHNA and CDR2 is YNFKEQ. The CDR3 consists of 14 residues. V was cut by 0 bases and J by 5 bases, with 10 bases left in between. The CDR3 nucleotides read TGTGCCAGCAGCCAAGATGGGAGCGGGGAGACCCAGTACTTC. Translated, it gives CASSQDGSGETQYF.

The chain uses TRBV2 and TRBJ2-7; D gene unclear. Germline loops: CDR1 SNHLY, CDR2 FYNNEI. V was clipped by 8 bases and J by 5 bases, with 16 bases between them. The CDR3 is 13 amino acids. This CDR3 reads CASSPRWADEQYF. The CDR3 region has the DNA TGTGCCAGCTCACCGCGGTGGGCTGACGAGCAGTACTTC.

In this sample, this clonotype turned up a few times. This rearrangement joins TRBV10-3 to TRBJ2-7; a possible D gene is TRBD2 (6 bases). Germline V lookup: CDR1 ENHRY, CDR2 SYGVKD. The V end lost 7 bases, the J end lost 0 bases, and 16 bases lay between the germline ends. This CDR3 spans 15 amino acids. The CDR3 here is CAITRGLRSSYEQYF. CDR3 DNA sequence: TGTGCCATCACTAGGGGACTTAGGAGCTCCTACGAGCAGTACTTC.

The chain joins TRBV29-1 to TRBJ1-2; the D is unclear. V dropped 8 bases and J dropped 8 bases, with 9 bases sitting between them. The V gene's germline CDR1 is SQVTM and CDR2 ANQGSEA. CDR3 length: 9 amino acids. The CDR3 DNA sequence: TGCAGCTTAACGGTGGGCTACACCTTC. This sequence encodes CSLTVGYTF.

This clonotype was found a few times. The rearrangement links TRBV10-3 to TRBJ1-2; 9 bases align to TRBD1. This CDR3 is 14 amino acids long. The V gene end was trimmed by 3 bases and the J gene end by 5 bases; junction bases not matched to a gene: 4. Germline loops: CDR1 ENHRY, CDR2 SYGVKD. The CDR3 nucleotides are TGTGCCATCAGTGAAACCGGGACAGGGTATGGCTACACCTTC. Protein sequence: CAISETGTGYGYTF.

This clonotype was counted at least ten times. V and J are TRBV5-1 and TRBJ1-1; D is unclear. Germline CDR1 SGHRS, CDR2 YFSETQ. The CDR3 has 13 residues. V was pared by 4 bases and J by 1 base, with 8 bases between. As DNA, the CDR3 is TGCGCCAGCAGCGTTGACGGGAACACTGAAGCTTTCTTT. It yields the protein CASSVDGNTEAFF.

CDR3 in amino acids: CASSIQTGTYGYTF. CDR3 DNA sequence: TGTGCCAGCAGTATCCAGACGGGGACCTATGGCTACACCTTC. This chain joins TRBV2 and TRBJ1-2; the D gene is possibly TRBD1 (5 bases). Trimming shortened V by 5 bases and J by 4 bases, and 14 bases separated the two germline ends. The germline V gene has CDR1 SNHLY and CDR2 FYNNEI. The length of the CDR3 is 14 residues.

V and J are TRBV6-6 and TRBJ1-2, with 7 nucleotides matching TRBD1. Trimming took 5 bases from V and 2 from J; bases not matched to a gene: 8. Germline CDR1 is MNHNY and CDR2 is SVGAGI (reference sequence). The CDR3 is made up of 15 amino acids. CDR3: CASSARQGMNYGYTF. The CDR3 nucleotides read TGTGCCAGCAGTGCTCGACAGGGAATGAACTATGGCTACACCTTC.

Comments on this clonotype: The junction differs from germline at one of its ends, possibly a read error. V and J are TRBV19 and TRBJ1-6, with TRBD1 identical over 7 bases. Germline V gene data show CDR1 as LNHDA and CDR2 as SQIVND (reference sequence). The CDR3 sequence is 15 residues long. CDR3 in amino acids: CASSSVQGIDSPPHF. CDR3 in DNA: TGTGCCAGTAGCAGCGTACAGGGGATTGATTCACCCCCCCACTTT.

The rearrangement uses TRBV29-1 and TRBJ1-2; 8 nucleotides align to TRBD1. The CDR3 spans 13 residues. Losses at the gene ends were 7 bases for V and 7 bases for J; bases not matched to a gene: 11. From germline, CDR1 is SQVTM and CDR2 ANQGSEA. The CDR3 protein is CSADRGLPGGYTF. As DNA, the CDR3 is TGCAGCGCAGACAGGGGCCTCCCGGGTGGCTACACCTTC.

By frequency in the sample, this clonotype is medium-sized. V gene TRBV29-1 combines with J gene TRBJ1-2; weak D call: TRBD1 (5 bases). The CDR3 runs to 11 residues. Germline V gives CDR1 SQVTM, CDR2 ANQGSEA. The V end lost 4 bases, the J end lost 13 bases, and 16 bases lay between the germline ends. The CDR3 sequence is CSVGDVAPSTF. The CDR3 DNA reads as TGCAGCGTTGGGGACGTAGCCCCGTCCACCTTC.

The V and J genes are TRBV29-1 and TRBJ1-3; D possibly corresponds to TRBD1 (6 bases). The length of the CDR3 is 13 residues. V lost 4 bases, J lost 3 bases, and 10 bases lay in between. CDR1 and CDR2 (germline): SQVTM, ANQGSEA. The CDR3 coding sequence is TGCAGCGTTGGTGACAGGAGTGGAAACACCATATATTTT. This translates into CSVGDRSGNTIYF.

To note about this clonotype: Since a much larger clone is just one base distant, this may be a read error. CDR3 protein: CAGITVGNTEAFF. CDR3 bases: TGTGCCGGCATTACGGTGGGGAACACTGAAGCTTTCTTT. V gene TRBV7-2 combines with J gene TRBJ1-1; D unclear. The germline V gene has CDR1 SGHTA and CDR2 FQGNSA. The CDR3 has 13 amino acids. Trimming took off 11 bases at V and 1 base at J, with 14 bases between the two ends.